The 8 T cell receptor beta chains given below trace back to one sample, sequenced in a study of T cells after yellow fever vaccination. One entry per CDR3 protein results from TCRdb running MiXCR on the 5' RACE reads. The sample lists about 550,000 distinct CDR3 sequences, 15% to 20% occurring once. Sequences were derived from PBMCs, sampled 15 days after the yellow fever booster vaccination. The receptors were sampled from a man between 25 and 39 years old who received the YFV17D yellow fever vaccine.

In this sample, this clonotype turned up a few times. As DNA, the CDR3 is TGTGCCAGCAGCTTAGGGTTTCAGATGCAGTTCTTC. It specifies CASSLGFQMQFF. This chain connects TRBV11-2 to TRBJ2-1; D unresolved. V dropped 1 base and J dropped 12 bases, with 10 bases sitting between them. This CDR3 contains 12 residues. Germline CDR1 is SGHAT and CDR2 is FQNNGV.

V is TRBV5-5 and J is TRBJ2-3, with 7 bases aligning to TRBD1. The CDR3 contains 15 residues. J gave up 0 bases and V 0 bases, and 1 base lay outside the gene matches. The germline V gene encodes CDR1 SGHKS and CDR2 YYEKEE (reference sequence). CDR3 bases: TGTGCCAGCAGCTTGGAGGGACAGAGCACAGATACGCAGTATTTT. As protein: CASSLEGQSTDTQYF.

This chain joins TRBV7-2 and TRBJ2-2; D is possibly TRBD1 or TRBD2 (5 bases each). Per germline, CDR1 SGHTA and CDR2 FQGNSA. The CDR3 loop spans 15 amino acids. Trimming removed 3 bases at V and 7 bases at J, with 15 bases between. The CDR3 protein is CASSFRQGGGGELFF. CDR3 sequence (DNA): TGTGCCAGCAGCTTCCGCCAGGGTGGGGGCGGGGAGCTGTTTTTT.

The chain recombines TRBV6-6 with TRBJ2-7; D is undetermined. Trimming left V 3 bases short and J 4 bases short, with 7 bases between. The CDR3 totals 12 residues. CDR1 and CDR2 from the germline V gene are MNHNY and SVGAGI (reference sequence). The CDR3 DNA is TGTGCCAGCAGTTATGCCTCATACGAGCAGTACTTC. Protein: CASSYASYEQYF.

The rearrangement uses TRBV12-5 and TRBJ2-1, with D hard to call. Trimming took 7 bases from V and 0 from J, leaving 10 bases between them. CDR3 size: 14 residues. Germline V gives CDR1 LGHNT, CDR2 FRNRAP. The CDR3: CASVGDFSYNEQFF. In DNA form, the CDR3 reads TGTGCTAGTGTTGGCGATTTCTCCTACAATGAGCAGTTCTTC.

The rearrangement joins TRBV12-3 or TRBV12-4 to TRBJ2-2; unclear D gene. V lost 3 bases and J lost 0, with 5 bases in between. CDR3 length: 14 amino acids. The CDR3 bases are TGTGCCAGCAGTTTTTCTTCGAACACCGGGGAGCTGTTTTTT. It encodes CASSFSSNTGELFF.

The rearrangement links TRBV29-1 to TRBJ2-7; D gene ambiguous. The V and J ends lost 4 bases and 5 bases respectively, with 9 bases between them. This CDR3 region has 11 residues. CDR1 SQVTM and CDR2 ANQGSEA come from the germline V gene. The CDR3 loop is CSVASLNEQYF. The CDR3 DNA is TGCAGCGTTGCCTCCCTCAACGAGCAGTACTTC.

The chain couples TRBV7-9 to TRBJ1-2, with TRBD1 as a possible D gene (6 bases). The germline V gene has CDR1 SEHNR and CDR2 FQNEAQ (reference sequence). Trimming shortened V by 4 bases and J by 4 bases, and 13 bases separated the two germline ends. The length of the CDR3 is 14 residues. For the CDR3, the DNA is TGTGCCAGCAGCTCTCAGACAGGACTCTATGGCTACACCTTC. Translating it yields CASSSQTGLYGYTF.